This T cell receptor (beta chain) was sequenced during a study of blood T cells in healthy people across ages. V was cut by 3 bases and J by 7 bases, with 16 bases left in between. CDR1 is SGHTA and CDR2 is FQGNSA in the germline V gene. The CDR3 extends over 15 amino acids. Together with a sample-barcoded 5' primer, a J-beta primer mix was included in a second PCR lasting about 6 to 12 cycles. Template switching added a 12-random-nucleotide identifier to every cDNA molecule. Each CDR3 protein is one row after TCRdb ran MiXCR on the 5' RACE reads. This sample yields fewer than 750,000 distinct CDR3 sequences, of which around 48% are seen a single time; just under 25% belongs to the top ten. This clonotype was detected only once.

V and J are TRBV7-2 and TRBJ2-1; D possibly corresponds to TRBD2 (7 bases). This sequence was found in an older man in good health. Sequenced: blood. CDR3 sequence reads: CASSLGGGQVNEQFF. The CDR3, as DNA: TGTGCCAGCAGCTTGGGCGGGGGCCAGGTTAATGAGCAGTTCTTC.